This T cell receptor beta chain was obtained from a study of blood T cell repertoires in COVID-19. Turning to the study itself: Acute-phase and convalescent COVID-19 samples originated in the United States, Italy and Spain.

Enrollment of patients from Seattle took place during active infection, with longitudinal follow-up. In the authors' workflow: Nucleated cell number was recorded as an estimate derived from reference gene primer amplification. Some clones are missing from TCRdb's copy, which holds only in-frame ones; the method was immunoSEQ multiplex PCR. The V and J calls and clone size were taken over from that table, and D and trimming were inferred from the DNA. This sample yields 200,000 to 250,000 clones, of which 85% to 90% are seen a single time; approximately 2.5% belongs to the top ten. V was cut by 3 bases and J by 3 bases, with 14 bases left in between. Germline assignment: CDR1 SGHTA and CDR2 FQGTGA. CDR3 length: 15 amino acids. This clone was observed once.

This chain connects TRBV7-3 to TRBJ1-2; TRBD1 might be the D (5 bases). The sample was peripheral blood. The sequence derives from a young man with COVID-19, enrolled during active disease. CDR3 amino acids: CASSLVRAGDYGYTF. In DNA form, the CDR3 reads TGTGCCAGCAGCTTGGTCAGGGCGGGAGACTATGGCTACACCTTC.